This T cell receptor beta chain comes out of a study of blood T cell repertoires in COVID-19. The overall study: Sites in the United States, Italy and Spain provided acute and convalescent COVID-19 samples. T cells, B-cell-depleted T cells, or PBMCs provided the cDNA or gDNA that served as material.

In the original analysis: Cell counts per sample came from amplifying reference gene primers. The assay was immunoSEQ multiplex PCR, and TCRdb's table has in-frame clones only and misses some. The D gene and trimming were derived from the DNA, and the V and J assignments and clone size from that table. This sample has 100,000 or so clones, with approximately 76% found just once. CDR1 and CDR2 from the germline V gene are MNHEY and SVGEGT. Trimming took off 3 bases at V and 0 bases at J, with 14 bases between the two ends. The CDR3 length is 16 residues. The chain couples TRBV6-2 or TRBV6-3 to TRBJ1-2, with a tentative D call TRBD1 (6 bases). The receptor's source is a woman aged 65 to 85 with acute or convalescent COVID-19. The sample taken for sequencing was peripheral blood. CDR3: CASSYPGQSPNYGYTF. The CDR3 coding sequence is TGTGCCAGCAGTTATCCAGGACAGTCACCTAACTATGGCTACACCTTC.